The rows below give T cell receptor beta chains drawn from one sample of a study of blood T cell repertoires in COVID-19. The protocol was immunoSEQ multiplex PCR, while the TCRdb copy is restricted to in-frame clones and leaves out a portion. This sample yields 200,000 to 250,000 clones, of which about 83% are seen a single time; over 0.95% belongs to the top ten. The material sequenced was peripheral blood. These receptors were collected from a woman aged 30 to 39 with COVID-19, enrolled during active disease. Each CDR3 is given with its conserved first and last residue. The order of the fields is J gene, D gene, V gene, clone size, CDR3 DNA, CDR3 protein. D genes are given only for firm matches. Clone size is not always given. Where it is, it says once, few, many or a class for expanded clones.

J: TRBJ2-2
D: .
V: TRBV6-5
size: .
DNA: TGTGCCAGCATCGGACTGTCCCACACCGGGGAGCTGTTTTTT
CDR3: CASIGLSHTGELFF

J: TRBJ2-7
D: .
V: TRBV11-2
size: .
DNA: TGTGCCAGCAGCTTAGGTAACGGCTACGAGCAGTACTTC
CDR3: CASSLGNGYEQYF

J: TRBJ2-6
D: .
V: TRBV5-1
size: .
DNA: TGCGCCAGCACTAAGGGGGGGTCAAACGTCCTGACTTTC
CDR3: CASTKGGSNVLTF

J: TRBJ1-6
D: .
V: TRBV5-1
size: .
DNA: TGCGCCAGCAGACTTGACAGGACCTATAATTCACCCCTCCACTTT
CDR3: CASRLDRTYNSPLHF

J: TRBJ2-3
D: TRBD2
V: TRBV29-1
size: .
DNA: TGCAGCGTTTCAACTAGCGGGAGTGGCACAGATACGCAGTATTTT
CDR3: CSVSTSGSGTDTQYF

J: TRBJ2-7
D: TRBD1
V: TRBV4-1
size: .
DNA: TGCGCCAGCAGCCAGACAGGGGGAGGCACCTACGAGCAGTACTTC
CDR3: CASSQTGGGTYEQYF

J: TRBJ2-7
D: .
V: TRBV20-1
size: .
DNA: TGCAGTACCGGCGGGGCTGCCGAGCAGTACTTC
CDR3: CSTGGAAEQYF

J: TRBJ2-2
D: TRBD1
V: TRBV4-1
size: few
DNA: TGCGCCAGCAGCCTCGGGACAGGGAGGGACACCGGGGAGCTGTTTTTT
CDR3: CASSLGTGRDTGELFF

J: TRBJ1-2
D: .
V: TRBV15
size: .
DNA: TGTGCCACCAGCAGTACACTCGACAGCAACTATGGCTACACCTTC
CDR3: CATSSTLDSNYGYTF

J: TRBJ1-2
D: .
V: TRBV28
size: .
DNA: TGTGCCATCGCTCGGGGGGATGGCTACACCTTC
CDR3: CAIARGDGYTF

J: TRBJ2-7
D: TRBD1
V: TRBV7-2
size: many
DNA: TGTGCCAGCAGCATGACGGACAGGGCCGCCTACGAGCAGTACTTC
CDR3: CASSMTDRAAYEQYF

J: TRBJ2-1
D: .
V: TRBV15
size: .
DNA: TGTGCCACCAGCAGAGATATAGAGGATGAGCAGTTCTTC
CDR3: CATSRDIEDEQFF

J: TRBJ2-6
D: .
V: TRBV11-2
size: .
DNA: TGTGCCAGCAGCCGACAGGTCTCTGGGGCCAACGTCCTGACTTTC
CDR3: CASSRQVSGANVLTF